The 29 T cell receptor beta chains below were found in one sample sequenced in a study of molecular identifiers for immune sequencing clone quantification. TCRdb ran MiXCR on the PCR reads and lists one entry per CDR3 protein. The table records nearly 55,000 distinct CDR3 sequences, roughly 36% of them present only once. Sample: naive CD8+ T cells from blood, with Jurkat cell RNA spiked in. Subset of the sample: FACS-sorted CD8+CD4-CCR7+CD45RA+ naive T cells. Source of these receptors: a human donor in good health. Some libraries in this study had Jurkat cell RNA spiked in.

V is TRBV19 and J is TRBJ2-5; 8 bases align to TRBD1. The germline V gene encodes CDR1 LNHDA and CDR2 SQIVND (reference sequence). This CDR3 is 20 amino acids long. Unmatched junction bases numbered 27, after V lost 5 bases and J lost 7 bases. CDR3 region: CASSSSLGRLGQATPMTQYF. CDR3 nucleotides: TGTGCCAGTAGTTCATCTCTCGGCCGATTGGGACAGGCCACCCCAATGACCCAGTACTTC.

This clonotype was seen only a few times. CDR3 amino acids: CASSGTSSPDTQYF. As DNA, the CDR3 is TGTGCCAGTTCCGGGACTAGTAGTCCAGATACGCAGTATTTT. J is TRBJ2-3 and V is TRBV2, with TRBD2 matching over 8 bases. V shed 9 bases and J 4 bases; nucleotides not matched to a gene: 9. CDR1 SNHLY and CDR2 FYNNEI come from the germline V gene. The CDR3 has 14 amino acids. The whole variable domain, remainder taken from reference TRBV2 and TRBJ2-3, is EPEVTQTPSHQVTQMGQEVILRCVPISNHLYFYWYRQILGQKVEFLVSFYNNEISEKSEIFDDQFSVERPDGSNFTLKIRSTKLEDSAMYFCASSGTSSPDTQYFGPGTRLTVL.

The chain employs TRBV27 and TRBJ1-6; D possibly corresponds to TRBD1 (6 bases). The germline V and J ends were trimmed by 0 bases and 11 bases, with 14 bases remaining between them. Per the germline V gene, CDR1 is MNHEY and CDR2 is SMNVEV (reference sequence). This CDR3 comprises 15 residues. CDR3 nucleotide sequence: TGTGCCAGCAGTTTATCGGGAGGGGGTGGACCACCCCTCCACTTT. Protein sequence: CASSLSGGGGPPLHF.

A word on this clonotype: A much larger clone differs by one base, so this may be a read error. The J gene is TRBJ2-3, the V gene TRBV7-9; D not certain. The ends were cut back, 1 base at V and 8 bases at J, with 13 bases in the middle. The CDR3 consists of 14 residues. Germline V gene lookup returns CDR1 SEHNR and CDR2 FQNEAQ (reference sequence). CDR3 sequence (DNA): TGTGCCAGCAGCTTAGGGTTTGACGTCGGTACGCAGTATTTT. This translates into CASSLGFDVGTQYF.

This clonotype was observed a handful of times. CDR3 loop: CASSSPGDRVISGANVLTF. CDR3 DNA: TGTGCCAGTAGTAGTCCCGGGGACAGGGTTATCTCTGGGGCCAACGTCCTGACTTTC. The rearrangement links TRBV19 to TRBJ2-6, with 9 bases aligning to TRBD1. The CDR3 loop spans 19 amino acids. Germline V gene data show CDR1 as LNHDA and CDR2 as SQIVND (reference sequence). J was trimmed by 0 bases and V by 4 bases; bases with no gene match: 10.

This sequence joins TRBV7-6 and TRBJ2-5; D unclear. With 1 base removed from V and 5 bases from J, the gap between germline ends came to 5 bases. The CDR3 runs 12 residues. Germline CDR1 is SGHVS and CDR2 is FNYEAQ. The CDR3 sequence: CASSLGDETQYF. The CDR3 nucleotides read TGTGCCAGCAGCTTAGGGGATGAGACCCAGTACTTC.

With regard to this clonotype: At one boundary the junction diverges from the germline segment, which might be a read error. The V gene is TRBV6-5, the J gene TRBJ2-1; D ambiguous. This CDR3 has 13 amino acids. Germline CDR1 and CDR2: MNHEY and SVGAGI. The CDR3 sequence: CASSYSLGDDQFF. The CDR3 nucleotides read TGTGCCAGCAGTTACTCTTTGGGCGATGATCAGTTCTTC.

Concerning this clonotype: One junction end disagrees with the germline gene, perhaps due to a read error. The CDR3 DNA is TGCAGTGCCCGACTAGCGGGAAACACAGATACGCTGTATTTT. Its translation: CSARLAGNTDTLYF. This chain joins TRBV20-1 and TRBJ2-3; 11 bases are a match to TRBD2. This CDR3 is built from 14 residues. Germline CDR1 reads DFQATT; CDR2 reads SNEGSKA (reference sequence).

Note on this clonotype: A much larger clone lies a single base off, so this may be a read error. This rearrangement joins TRBV20-1 to TRBJ2-7; D may be TRBD1 (5 bases). The germline gives CDR1 DFQATT, CDR2 SNEGSKA (reference sequence). The CDR3 contains 11 residues. V lost 5 bases and J 4 bases, leaving 9 bases between the germline ends. CDR3 in amino acids: CSAPKGYEQYF. The CDR3 bases are TGCAGTGCTCCCAAGGGGTACGAGCAGTACTTC.

This clonotype came up a few times. This is likely a read error, given that the CDR3 carries no conserved phenylalanine or tryptophan at its end. The chain recombines TRBV20-1 with TRBJ1-2; D gene uncertain. The CDR3 covers 10 residues. V lost 6 bases, J lost 3 bases, and 5 bases lay in between. The germline CDR1 and CDR2 sequences are DFQATT and SNEGSKA (reference sequence). This CDR3 reads CSAIDYGYTL. In DNA form, the CDR3 reads TGCAGTGCCATAGACTATGGCTACACCCTC.

This clonotype was seen repeatedly, ten times or more. This chain links TRBV4-1 with TRBJ1-4; TRBD1 agrees at 7 bases. Germline-derived CDR1 and CDR2 are MGHRA and YSYEKL. V trimming: 5 bases; J trimming: 8 bases; junction bases outside the gene matches: 8. There are 14 residues in the CDR3. CDR3 loop: CASSKRQGGEKLFF. For the CDR3, the DNA is TGCGCCAGCAGCAAACGACAGGGAGGGGAAAAACTGTTTTTT.

A remark on this clonotype: A read error is likely, as this CDR3 ends without the conserved phenylalanine or tryptophan. This chain uses TRBV9 with TRBJ2-1, with unresolved D. Trimming stripped 0 bases from V and 0 bases from J, with 13 bases between. Germline-derived CDR1 and CDR2 are SGDLS and YYNGEE. This CDR3 region has 17 residues. The CDR3 DNA reads TGTGCCAGCAGCGTAGCGAGGCGGACGAGCTCCTACAATGAGCAGTTCATC. Translation: CASSVARRTSSYNEQFI.

This clonotype was detected many times. This chain links TRBV7-9 with TRBJ2-4, with D unresolved. The CDR3 has 14 amino acids. V was cut by 3 bases and J by 0 bases, with 6 bases left in between. The germline gives CDR1 SEHNR, CDR2 FQNEAQ (reference sequence). The CDR3 DNA reads as TGTGCCAGCAGCTTCAATATAGCCAAAAACATTCAGTACTTC. It translates to CASSFNIAKNIQYF. Variable domain in full (rest from reference TRBV7-9 and TRBJ2-4): DTGVSQNPRHKITKRGQNVTFRCDPISEHNRLYWYRQTLGQGPEFLTYFQNEAQLEKSRLLSDRFSAERPKGSFSTLEIQRTEQGDSAMYLCASSFNIAKNIQYFGAGTRLSVL.

Comments on this clonotype: A much bigger clone sits one base away, suggesting this may be a read error. The V gene is TRBV6-5, the J gene TRBJ2-7; TRBD1 matches at 7 bases. The ends lost 5 bases at V and 0 bases at J; junction bases unmatched: 4. Germline V lookup: CDR1 MNHEY, CDR2 SVGAGI. The CDR3 contains 14 residues. The CDR3, as DNA: TGTGCCAGCAGTGGGTGGGACAGCTCCTACGAGCAGTACTTC. Protein product: CASSGWDSSYEQYF.

With respect to this clonotype: This may be a read error, as it is one base from a much larger clone. CDR3 nucleotides: TGTGCCAGTAGTATAGCAGTCGGCTTCTTTAATCAGCCCCAGTATTTT. Translating gives CASSIAVGFFNQPQYF. The chain employs TRBV19 and TRBJ1-5; D remains ambiguous. With the DNA end fitting TRBJ2-3 better, the J assignment may be wrong. The CDR3 has 16 amino acids. Per germline, CDR1 LNHDA and CDR2 SQIVND (reference sequence).

This clonotype is medium-sized by share. The chain links TRBV29-1 to TRBJ2-7, with TRBD1 as a possible D gene (6 bases). The germline V gene encodes CDR1 SQVTM and CDR2 ANQGSEA. Trimming cost V 6 bases and J 6 bases, with 15 bases left between them. The CDR3 sequence is 12 residues long. CDR3 in DNA: TGCAGCGTGCGCTCACAGGGATCCGAGCAGTACTTC. As protein: CSVRSQGSEQYF.

This clonotype was picked up a small number of times. V is TRBV20-1 and J is TRBJ2-4; D not certain. CDR1 DFQATT and CDR2 SNEGSKA come from the germline V gene (reference sequence). The V gene lost 1 base and the J gene lost 5 bases, with 21 bases spanning the gap. The CDR3 length is 17 residues. CDR3 in amino acids: CSARGDQLLRGQNIQYF. In DNA, the CDR3 is TGCAGTGCTAGAGGAGACCAATTGCTTCGAGGTCAAAACATTCAGTACTTC.

In this sample, this clonotype turned up many times. The chain employs TRBV7-9 and TRBJ2-7; 7 bases agree with TRBD2. This CDR3 comprises 14 residues. Germline V gives CDR1 SEHNR, CDR2 FQNEAQ (reference sequence). V shed 5 bases, J shed 2 bases, and the junction held 6 bases outside the gene matches. For the CDR3, the DNA is TGTGCCAGCAGCCCGGCTAGCGGTCCCTACGAGCAGTACTTC. Encoded protein: CASSPASGPYEQYF.

This clonotype was observed a single time. This CDR3 fails to terminate in the conserved phenylalanine or tryptophan, so it likely reflects a read error. Here the CDR3 reads CASSLGVDYEQYL. CDR3 coding DNA: TGTGCCAGCAGCCTGGGGGTTGACTACGAGCAGTACCTC. This rearrangement joins TRBV14 to TRBJ2-7; the D call may be TRBD1 or TRBD2 (5 bases each). The CDR3 consists of 13 residues. Germline CDR1 is SGHDN and CDR2 is FVKESK. Trimming stripped 4 bases from V and 3 bases from J, with 10 bases between.

The genes are TRBV7-9 and TRBJ1-5, with D unresolved. Trimming stripped 2 bases from V and 0 bases from J, with 8 bases between. Germline CDR1 SEHNR, CDR2 FQNEAQ (reference sequence). The CDR3 contains 15 residues. DNA of the CDR3: TGTGCCAGCAGCTTAAACAGCAATAGCAATCAGCCCCAGCATTTT. As protein: CASSLNSNSNQPQHF.

The chain recombines TRBV28 with TRBJ1-1; D perhaps matches TRBD1 (5 bases). Trimming left V 1 base short and J 8 bases short, with 8 bases between. The CDR3 loop spans 12 amino acids. Germline CDR1 MDHEN, CDR2 SYDVKM. The CDR3 sequence is CASSLSGDEAFF. CDR3 DNA sequence: TGTGCCAGCAGTTTATCGGGGGACGAAGCTTTCTTT.

This clonotype occurred a few times. The chain links TRBV7-9 to TRBJ2-5, with D possibly being TRBD2 (6 bases). The CDR3 has 14 residues. Trimming shortened V by 5 bases and J by 5 bases, and 15 bases separated the two germline ends. CDR1 is SEHNR, CDR2 FQNEAQ, per germline (reference sequence). CDR3 nucleotides: TGTGCCAGCAGCGGCCGGGAGCCGCGTGAGACCCAGTACTTC. This translates into CASSGREPRETQYF.

About this clonotype itself: The junction departs from the called germline gene at one end, perhaps through a read error. The chain employs TRBV4-3 and TRBJ2-6; D uncertain. Germline lookup yields CDR1 LGHNA and CDR2 YSLEER. The CDR3 is 20 residues long. CDR3 DNA sequence: TGCGCCGGCAGCCAAGCAACGGCAGCACATTACTCCTCTGGGGCCAACGTCCTGACTTTC. Its translation is CAGSQATAAHYSSGANVLTF.

The chain is built from TRBV10-3 and TRBJ2-7; D is uncertain. Germline V gives CDR1 ENHRY, CDR2 SYGVKD. The CDR3 length is 13 residues. The germline V and J ends were trimmed by 6 bases and 2 bases, with 11 bases remaining between them. The CDR3 DNA sequence: TGTGCCATCAGGGTGGACGGAACCTACGAGCAGTACTTC. Translated: CAIRVDGTYEQYF.

This clonotype was seen many times. The chain uses TRBV13 and TRBJ2-7; a possible D gene is TRBD1 (5 bases). The CDR3 length is 14 residues. Trimming stripped 6 bases from V and 3 bases from J, with 15 bases between. From germline, CDR1 is PRHDT and CDR2 FYEKMQ (reference sequence). CDR3 DNA sequence: TGTGCCAGCAGTCCCCAGGGCGATGGCTACGAGCAGTACTTC. This sequence encodes CASSPQGDGYEQYF.

A word on this clonotype: This may be a read error: a much more frequent sequence differs by one nucleotide. The rearrangement joins TRBV13 to TRBJ2-3; D is ambiguous. This CDR3 has 12 residues. Germline V gene lookup returns CDR1 PRHDT and CDR2 FYEKMQ (reference sequence). Trimming pared 4 bases from V and 10 bases from J, leaving 12 bases between. CDR3 DNA: TGTGCCAGCAGCTCCTGGACGGATGCGCAGTATTTT. Translated: CASSSWTDAQYF.

This clonotype showed up many times. The chain recombines TRBV20-1 with TRBJ2-3, with TRBD2 matching over 9 bases. Looked up from germline, CDR1 is DFQATT and CDR2 is SNEGSKA (reference sequence). This CDR3 spans 15 amino acids. Trimming removed 0 bases from V and 4 bases from J; junction bases left unmatched: 5. The CDR3 loop is CSARDLLAGSDTQYF. CDR3 bases: TGCAGTGCTAGAGATCTTCTAGCGGGATCAGATACGCAGTATTTT.

The rearrangement uses TRBV11-2 and TRBJ2-3; D unclear. The CDR3 runs to 13 residues. Per germline, CDR1 SGHAT and CDR2 FQNNGV. Between the trimmed V and J ends, which lost 5 bases and 3 bases, there was a span of 9 bases. This CDR3 reads CASSPVLTDTQYF. DNA of the CDR3: TGTGCCAGCAGCCCGGTTCTTACAGATACGCAGTATTTT.

This rearrangement joins TRBV9 to TRBJ2-1; the D gene is possibly TRBD1 (6 bases). The CDR3 spans 13 residues. The ends were cut back, 3 bases at V and 5 bases at J, with 9 bases in the middle. Per the germline V gene, CDR1 is SGDLS and CDR2 is YYNGEE. This chain's CDR3 is CASSGRQDNEQFF. The DNA for the CDR3 is TGTGCCAGCAGCGGTAGACAGGACAATGAGCAGTTCTTC.